Listed below are T cell receptor beta chains from one sample, sequenced in a study of OX40 agonist ivuxolimab in advanced cancers. TCRdb's table, derived via immunoSEQ multiplex PCR, lists solely in-frame clones and lacks some. The sample shows 50,000 to 75,000 clones, about 86% of them seen only once. The sample here was CD4+ or CD8+ T cells sorted from blood, taken in a trial of the OX40 agonist ivuxolimab. These receptors were collected from an adult with an advanced solid tumor such as melanoma, head and neck, liver or kidney cancer. The CDR3 runs from the conserved cysteine through the conserved F or W. A D gene is named only where the DNA matches it firmly. Clone size is not always given. Where it is, it says once, few, many or a class for expanded clones.

V: TRBV27; D: TRBD1; J: TRBJ2-7; size: -; DNA: TGTGCCAGCAGAGACAGGGGTACCTACGAGCAGTACTTC; CDR3: CASRDRGTYEQYF
V: TRBV18; D: TRBD2; J: TRBJ2-2; size: -; DNA: TGTGCCAGCTCAGCGGGGGGAACGAACACCGGGGAGCTGTTTTTT; CDR3: CASSAGGTNTGELFF
V: TRBV7-9; D: TRBD1; J: TRBJ1-3; size: -; DNA: TGTGCCAGCGGAACTTGGACAGGGAACGCTGGAAACACCATATATTTT; CDR3: CASGTWTGNAGNTIYF
V: TRBV9; D: TRBD1; J: TRBJ2-1; size: once; DNA: TGTGCCAGCAGCCCGTCGACAGGGTCCTACAATGAGCAGTTCTTC; CDR3: CASSPSTGSYNEQFF
V: TRBV5-1; D: -; J: TRBJ1-3; size: -; DNA: TGCGCCAGCAGCCGAGGGGTAACAGGAAACACCATATATTTT; CDR3: CASSRGVTGNTIYF
V: TRBV10-2; D: TRBD1; J: TRBJ1-6; size: once; DNA: TGCGCCAGCATGCGGGACAGGGGAAATTCACCCCTCCACTTT; CDR3: CASMRDRGNSPLHF
V: TRBV20-1; D: -; J: TRBJ2-5; size: -; DNA: TGCAGTGCCACCGCGGAGACCCAGTACTTC; CDR3: CSATAETQYF
V: TRBV28; D: -; J: TRBJ2-6; size: -; DNA: TGTGCCAGCACCCCCGTTGGGGCCGAGGGGGCCAACGTCCTGACTTTC; CDR3: CASTPVGAEGANVLTF
V: TRBV6-1; D: -; J: TRBJ2-7; size: -; DNA: TGTGCCAGCAGTGAAGGTGGAGGGGGCCCCTACGAGCAGTACTTC; CDR3: CASSEGGGGPYEQYF
V: TRBV15; D: TRBD1; J: TRBJ2-5; size: -; DNA: TGTGCCACCAGCAGACAGGGGGCGGAGACCCAGTACTTC; CDR3: CATSRQGAETQYF
V: TRBV7-3; D: -; J: TRBJ1-1; size: -; DNA: TGTGCCAGCAGCATCCAGCCAGGGAGCCCTGAAGCTTTCTTT; CDR3: CASSIQPGSPEAFF
V: TRBV19; D: TRBD1; J: TRBJ1-5; size: -; DNA: TGTGCCAGTAAACCTAGGGACAGGGGTACTCGCAATCAGCCCCAGCATTTT; CDR3: CASKPRDRGTRNQPQHF
V: TRBV6-5; D: -; J: TRBJ1-6; size: few; DNA: TGTGCCAGCACTAAGGGGGATCACATTTCACCCCTCCACTTT; CDR3: CASTKGDHISPLHF
V: TRBV6-5; D: -; J: TRBJ1-6; size: -; DNA: TGTGCCGGCAGTTACTCACGCGTGGGGAATAGCTCACCCCTCCACTTT; CDR3: CAGSYSRVGNSSPLHF
V: TRBV5-1; D: TRBD2; J: TRBJ2-1; size: -; DNA: TGCGCCAGCAGTCGTAGCGGGGGGAGACCTTACAATGAGCAGTTCTTC; CDR3: CASSRSGGRPYNEQFF
V: TRBV30; D: -; J: TRBJ1-5; size: -; DNA: TGTGCCTGGAGTGTGGGCAGAGATCAGCCCCAGCATTTT; CDR3: CAWSVGRDQPQHF
V: TRBV27; D: TRBD2; J: TRBJ2-6; size: -; DNA: TGTGCCAGCAGTTTTGACCCCCGCTGGACTAGCGGGGAGGTCTCTGGGGCCAACGTCCTGACTTTC; CDR3: CASSFDPRWTSGEVSGANVLTF
V: TRBV9; D: TRBD2; J: TRBJ2-5; size: few; DNA: TGTGCCAGCACCCGGACTAGCGGGGGGCCGGGGCTTGAGACCCAGTACTTC; CDR3: CASTRTSGGPGLETQYF
V: TRBV7-9; D: -; J: TRBJ2-5; size: -; DNA: TGTGCCAGCAGCTTAGGCTACCGGGACCAAGAGACCCAGTACTTC; CDR3: CASSLGYRDQETQYF
V: TRBV6-5; D: TRBD1; J: TRBJ1-2; size: -; DNA: TGTGCCAGCAGTCGACAGGGGGTGGGTGGCTACACCTTC; CDR3: CASSRQGVGGYTF
V: TRBV6-5; D: -; J: TRBJ2-7; size: once; DNA: TGTGCCAGCAGTTCTCAGCGTCGTCTCGGGTACGAGCAGTACTTC; CDR3: CASSSQRRLGYEQYF
V: TRBV4-1; D: TRBD1; J: TRBJ1-5; size: -; DNA: TGCGCCAGCAGCCAAGGCGTGGACAGGATCAATCAGCCCCAGCATTTT; CDR3: CASSQGVDRINQPQHF
V: TRBV7-3; D: -; J: TRBJ1-1; size: -; DNA: TGTGCCAGTTCGATCAGTCCGAACACTGAAGCTTTCTTT; CDR3: CASSISPNTEAFF
V: TRBV5-1; D: -; J: TRBJ1-4; size: -; DNA: TGCGCCAGCAGCTTTGGAAACTCTAATGAAAAACTGTTTTTT; CDR3: CASSFGNSNEKLFF
V: TRBV11-2; D: -; J: TRBJ2-2; size: -; DNA: TGTGCCAGCAGCTTAGCTCGGCTAGCGAACACCGGGGAGCTGTTTTTT; CDR3: CASSLARLANTGELFF
V: TRBV2; D: -; J: TRBJ1-2; size: -; DNA: TGTGCCAGCAGTGTAAGACGGACGCTCTATGGCTACACCTTC; CDR3: CASSVRRTLYGYTF
V: TRBV7-6; D: -; J: TRBJ2-7; size: -; DNA: TGTGCCAGCAGCTCCCTAGGTAGGGCAAATCGATGGGGCTACGAGCAGTACTTC; CDR3: CASSSLGRANRWGYEQYF
V: TRBV15; D: -; J: TRBJ2-2; size: -; DNA: TGTGCCACCAGCAGAGGGGCGAACACCGGGGAGCTGTTTTTT; CDR3: CATSRGANTGELFF
V: TRBV21-1; D: -; J: TRBJ1-4; size: -; DNA: TGTGCCAGCAGCCTAATGCGGGACAGCCCTGCAACTAATGAAAAACTGTTTTTT; CDR3: CASSLMRDSPATNEKLFF
V: TRBV9; D: -; J: TRBJ2-1; size: -; DNA: TGTGCCAGCAGCGTAGCCCTCACTAGCAATGAGCAGTTCTTC; CDR3: CASSVALTSNEQFF
V: TRBV19; D: -; J: TRBJ1-3; size: -; DNA: TGTGCCAGTAGGGATAGACAGGTGCAAAACTCTGGAAACACCATATATTTT; CDR3: CASRDRQVQNSGNTIYF
V: TRBV5-1; D: -; J: TRBJ2-5; size: -; DNA: TGCGCCAGCAGTGTGACTCAAGAGACCCAGTACTTC; CDR3: CASSVTQETQYF
V: TRBV6-1; D: -; J: TRBJ1-5; size: -; DNA: TGTGCCAGCAGCCGGGACACCCGGCGGGATCAGCCCCAGCATTTT; CDR3: CASSRDTRRDQPQHF
V: TRBV7-2; D: TRBD1; J: TRBJ1-6; size: once; DNA: TGTGCCAGCAGCGGACAGGGACCTGTTTCACCCCTCCACTTT; CDR3: CASSGQGPVSPLHF
V: TRBV5-1; D: -; J: TRBJ1-1; size: -; DNA: TGCGCCAGCAGCTTGGAGTCAGAATCTATGAACACTGAAGCTTTCTTT; CDR3: CASSLESESMNTEAFF
V: TRBV18; D: TRBD1; J: TRBJ1-1; size: once; DNA: TGTGCCAGCTCACCTTTTCCGGGACAGGGGTTCGTGAACACTGAAGCTTTCTTT; CDR3: CASSPFPGQGFVNTEAFF